Listed here are 32 T cell receptor beta chains from one sample, sequenced in a study of control samples from healthy donors and cancer patients (dated by TCRdb to the early 2020s). The receptor library was made with the immunoSEQ multiplex PCR assay. TCRdb obtained this table from immuneACCESS and retained in-frame rearrangements with V and J assigned. These tables miss some clones; where compared with another copy, unresolved V genes account for less than half of the shortfall, and the remainder is unexplained. The sample includes about 25,000 clones, with approximately 85% observed a single time. 6.7% of the sample is in the top ten clones. The sample was PBMCs. The receptors were sampled from a woman in her fifties or sixties with head and neck cancer.

This chain joins TRBV4-1 and TRBJ1-5, with D possibly matching TRBD1 (6 bases). This CDR3 has 20 amino acids. V was cut by 1 base and J by 1 base, with 23 bases left in between. Germline V gene sequence: CDR1 MGHRA, CDR2 YSYEKL. CDR3 DNA sequence: TGCGCCAGCAGCCAAGTCCTCGCGCCAGGGGTAAGAGGAAGCAATCAGCCCCAGCATTTT. It codes for CASSQVLAPGVRGSNQPQHF.

The chain links TRBV29-1 to TRBJ2-4; TRBD1 aligns across 10 bases. Germline V gives CDR1 SQVTM, CDR2 ANQGSEA. The CDR3 length is 12 residues. Trimming cost V 4 bases and J 9 bases; bases outside gene matches: 3. In nucleotides, the CDR3 is TGCAGCGTTGGGACAGGGGGAAGCATTCAGTACTTC. It yields the protein CSVGTGGSIQYF. Filled out from reference TRBV29-1 and TRBJ2-4, the complete variable domain reads SAVISQKPSRDICQRGTSLTIQCQVDSQVTMMFWYRQQPGQSLTLIATANQGSEATYESGFVIDKFPISRPNLTFSTLTVSNMSPEDSSIYLCSVGTGGSIQYFGAGTRLSVL.

The chain combines TRBV7-2 with TRBJ2-2; 7 nucleotides match TRBD2. V was pared by 4 bases and J by 0 bases, with 11 bases of the junction left unmatched. This CDR3 is 18 amino acids long. Per germline, CDR1 SGHTA and CDR2 FQGNSA. CDR3 nucleotide sequence: TGTGCCAGCAGCTCGCGGGGGAAGCGGGATACGAACACCGGGGAGCTGTTTTTT. It translates to CASSSRGKRDTNTGELFF.

The chain recombines TRBV19 with TRBJ1-1; D is ambiguous. CDR3 length equals 14 residues. Germline V gene data show CDR1 as LNHDA and CDR2 as SQIVND (reference sequence). Trimming pared 1 base from V and 2 bases from J, leaving 8 bases between. CDR3 amino acids: CASSIGGFNTEAFF. The CDR3 DNA is TGTGCCAGTAGTATAGGAGGGTTCAACACTGAAGCTTTCTTT.

The CDR3 is CASSHVQREETDTQYF. CDR3 coding DNA: TGCGCCAGCAGCCACGTCCAGCGGGAGGAGACAGATACGCAGTATTTT. The V call is TRBV4-1, the J call TRBJ2-3; 9 positions match TRBD2. With 3 bases clipped from V and 3 bases from J, the junction kept 7 bases outside the gene matches. From germline, CDR1 is MGHRA and CDR2 YSYEKL. CDR3 size: 16 residues.

The chain employs TRBV13 and TRBJ1-2; D remains ambiguous. Germline lookup yields CDR1 PRHDT and CDR2 FYEKMQ (reference sequence). The CDR3 runs 14 residues. The V end was cut by 2 bases, the J end by 4 bases, with 11 bases between. The CDR3 sequence: CASSLLNVPYGYTF. The CDR3 nucleotides read TGTGCCAGCAGCTTATTAAACGTACCCTATGGCTACACCTTC.

V usage is TRBV29-1 and J usage is TRBJ2-2, with 10 bases fitting TRBD1. V shed 7 bases and J 5 bases; nucleotides not matched to a gene: 1. The CDR3 contains 12 residues. Looked up from germline, CDR1 is SQVTM and CDR2 is ANQGSEA. The CDR3 DNA follows: TGCAGCGGGGGACAGGGGACCGGGGAGCTGTTTTTT. Protein sequence: CSGGQGTGELFF.

V is TRBV24-1 and J is TRBJ2-2, with 15 bases aligning to TRBD2. The ends lost 3 bases at V and 6 bases at J; junction bases unmatched: 10. Germline CDR1 is KGHDR and CDR2 is SFDVKD. The length of the CDR3 is 19 residues. The CDR3 protein is CATSDPGLAGGWAPGELFF. Written as DNA, the CDR3 is TGTGCCACCAGTGATCCAGGACTAGCGGGAGGGTGGGCACCCGGGGAGCTGTTTTTT.

The chain links TRBV4-3 to TRBJ2-3; tentative D call: TRBD2 (6 bases). This CDR3 is built from 16 residues. The V gene's germline CDR1 is LGHNA and CDR2 YSLEER. V was shortened by 0 bases and J by 2 bases, with 12 bases between the two germline ends. CDR3 DNA: TGCGCCAGCAGCCAAGATCGCGGGATCAACACAGATACGCAGTATTTT. Translation gives CASSQDRGINTDTQYF.

This chain connects TRBV19 to TRBJ1-3; D may be TRBD1 (5 bases). V was clipped by 3 bases and J by 0 bases, with 12 bases between them. The CDR3 loop spans 16 amino acids. Per the germline V gene, CDR1 is LNHDA and CDR2 is SQIVND (reference sequence). CDR3 coding DNA: TGTGCCAGTAGTATCGACAGTCGCTACTCTGGAAACACCATATATTTT. Residues: CASSIDSRYSGNTIYF.

The CDR3 region is CASSFPFGRGPQRDNEQFF. The CDR3 DNA sequence: TGTGCCAGCAGCTTCCCTTTCGGGCGGGGACCCCAAAGGGACAATGAGCAGTTCTTC. The chain joins TRBV7-9 to TRBJ2-1; tentative D call: TRBD2 (6 bases). The V and J ends lost 3 bases and 5 bases respectively, with 26 bases between them. Germline loops: CDR1 SEHNR, CDR2 FQNEAQ (reference sequence). This CDR3 is 19 amino acids long.

The chain is built from TRBV3-1 (or the pseudogene TRBV3-2) and TRBJ2-7; D gene unclear. The CDR3 extends over 14 amino acids. The V end was cut by 4 bases, the J end by 6 bases, with 16 bases between. Germline V gene data show CDR1 as LGHDT and CDR2 as YNNKEL (reference sequence). CDR3 coding DNA: TGTGCCAGCAGCCCTTTCATCGGGCGACCCGAGCAGTACTTC. Amino acids: CASSPFIGRPEQYF.

The chain has TRBV3-1 (or the pseudogene TRBV3-2) and TRBJ1-5; D is uncertain. There are 12 residues in the CDR3. Looked up from germline, CDR1 is LGHDT and CDR2 is YNNKEL (reference sequence). V was cut by 1 base and J by 7 bases, with 5 bases left in between. This CDR3 reads CASSQGNQPQHF. The CDR3 bases are TGTGCCAGCAGCCAAGGGAACCAGCCCCAGCATTTT.

V is TRBV4-2 and J is TRBJ1-1, with D uncertain. With 0 bases removed from V and 0 bases from J, the gap between germline ends came to 8 bases. The CDR3 has 15 residues. Germline CDR1 LGHNA, CDR2 YNFKEQ. In nucleotides, the CDR3 is TGTGCCAGCAGCCAAGAAGTTTATATGAACACTGAAGCTTTCTTT. This sequence encodes CASSQEVYMNTEAFF.

This rearrangement joins TRBV5-1 to TRBJ2-5; tentative D call: TRBD2 (6 bases). CDR1 SGHRS and CDR2 YFSETQ come from the germline V gene. The CDR3 covers 14 residues. The V gene lost 5 bases and the J gene lost 4 bases, with 15 bases spanning the gap. This chain's CDR3 is CASRSGSGVETQYF. The CDR3 coding sequence is TGCGCCAGCAGGAGCGGGTCGGGTGTAGAGACCCAGTACTTC.

CDR3 DNA: TGCGCCAGCAGCTCAACAACTCCGGGACTAGCGGGAGGGACAACAGATACGCAGTATTTT. It is translated as CASSSTTPGLAGGTTDTQYF. The chain couples TRBV5-1 to TRBJ2-3, with 16 bases aligning to TRBD2. The CDR3 contains 20 residues. Germline lookup yields CDR1 SGHRS and CDR2 YFSETQ. V lost 3 bases, J lost 3 bases, and 13 bases stayed unmatched.

The chain employs TRBV3-1 (or the pseudogene TRBV3-2) and TRBJ2-7; 8 bases fit TRBD2. This CDR3 is built from 19 residues. Germline V lookup: CDR1 LGHDT, CDR2 YNNKEL (reference sequence). The V gene end was trimmed by 10 bases and the J gene end by 9 bases; junction bases not matched to a gene: 32. This CDR3 is CANRIRTSRRKTPEYTQYF. CDR3 nucleotides: TGTGCCAACCGGATCCGGACTAGCCGACGAAAGACCCCGGAGTATACGCAGTACTTC.

CDR3 sequence (DNA): TGCAGCGTTGGGGTAGCGGGAGTCACAGATACGCAGTATTTT. Its translation: CSVGVAGVTDTQYF. The chain combines TRBV29-1 with TRBJ2-3, with 9 bases fitting TRBD2. The length of the CDR3 is 14 residues. Germline CDR1 is SQVTM and CDR2 is ANQGSEA. With 4 bases clipped from V and 2 bases from J, the junction kept 4 bases outside the gene matches.

The gene calls are TRBV7-2 and TRBJ1-1, with unresolved D. Germline-derived CDR1 and CDR2 are SGHTA and FQGNSA. The germline V and J ends were trimmed by 5 bases and 1 base, with 14 bases remaining between them. There are 15 residues in the CDR3. For the CDR3, the DNA is TGTGCCAGCAGCCTAAGACCGGGTGAGAACACTGAAGCTTTCTTT. It specifies CASSLRPGENTEAFF. The full variable domain, completed using reference TRBV7-2 and TRBJ1-1, is GAGVSQSPSNKVTEKGKDVELRCDPISGHTALYWYRQSLGQGLEFLIYFQGNSAPDKSGLPSDRFSAERTGGSVSTLTIQRTQQEDSAVYLCASSLRPGENTEAFFGQGTRLTVV.

The rearrangement uses TRBV19 and TRBJ1-6; the match to TRBD1 covers 7 bases. The germline V gene encodes CDR1 LNHDA and CDR2 SQIVND (reference sequence). The CDR3 runs 16 residues. The J segment lost 8 bases and the V segment lost 4 bases, leaving 11 bases of the junction unmatched. CDR3 sequence reads: CASSRWTGVLDSPLHF. The CDR3, as DNA: TGTGCCAGTAGTAGGTGGACAGGTGTCTTGGATTCACCCCTCCACTTT.

The rearrangement uses TRBV2 and TRBJ2-7, with D perhaps matching TRBD1 (6 bases). Trimming shortened V by 4 bases and J by 6 bases, and 13 bases separated the two germline ends. The CDR3 covers 13 residues. Germline CDR1 is SNHLY and CDR2 is FYNNEI. This CDR3 is CASSGTVPGEQYF. The CDR3, as DNA: TGTGCCAGCAGTGGGACAGTCCCAGGCGAGCAGTACTTC.

The rearrangement uses TRBV11-3 and TRBJ1-3; tentatively, D is TRBD1 (5 bases). CDR3 length equals 15 residues. Trimming took off 5 bases at V and 0 bases at J, with 11 bases between the two ends. From germline, CDR1 is SGHNT and CDR2 YENEEA. The CDR3 loop is CASSPGAASGNTIYF. The CDR3 DNA follows: TGTGCCAGCAGCCCCGGGGCAGCCTCTGGAAACACCATATATTTT.

This chain uses TRBV6-2 or TRBV6-3 with TRBJ2-7; D is unresolved. Per the germline V gene, CDR1 is MNHEY and CDR2 is SVGEGT. The CDR3 totals 14 residues. V was pared by 5 bases and J by 3 bases, with 14 bases between. CDR3 sequence: CASSPLDTDYEQYF. CDR3 DNA sequence: TGTGCCAGCAGTCCCCTCGACACTGACTACGAGCAGTACTTC.

The chain joins TRBV5-1 to TRBJ1-5; 7 nucleotides line up with TRBD1. Per germline, CDR1 SGHRS and CDR2 YFSETQ. The J segment lost 5 bases and the V segment lost 0 bases, leaving 5 bases of the junction unmatched. There are 15 residues in the CDR3. The CDR3 DNA reads as TGCGCCAGCAGCTTGGGGGACAGCTCTGATCAGCCCCAGCATTTT. Translation: CASSLGDSSDQPQHF.

The chain employs TRBV15 and TRBJ2-2; 13 bases align to TRBD2. The CDR3 is 15 residues long. Germline trimming cut 6 bases from V and 5 bases from J; bases unmatched to any gene: 3. Germline CDR1 reads LNHNV; CDR2 reads YYDKDF (reference sequence). As DNA, the CDR3 is TGTGCCACCAGGGAGGGACTAGCGGGAACCGGGGAGCTGTTTTTT. Its protein is CATREGLAGTGELFF.

This clone was detected once. The chain combines TRBV12-5 with TRBJ2-2; 7 bases align to TRBD1. J lost 4 bases, V lost 1 base, and 3 bases had no gene match. The germline gives CDR1 LGHNT, CDR2 FRNRAP. This CDR3 has 15 residues. CDR3 bases: TGTGCTAGTGGTTTGGAGACAGGGAGCACCGGGGAGCTGTTTTTT. Its protein is CASGLETGSTGELFF.

The rearrangement uses TRBV6-2 or TRBV6-3 and TRBJ1-5; D not resolved. The CDR3 spans 17 residues. The germline V gene encodes CDR1 MNHEY and CDR2 SVGEGT. V was cut by 0 bases and J by 4 bases, with 16 bases left in between. CDR3 sequence: CASSYSLVQTWNQPQHF. The CDR3 DNA sequence: TGTGCCAGCAGTTACTCGTTAGTGCAGACATGGAATCAGCCCCAGCATTTT.

The CDR3 reads CASSQEIYYEQYF. The CDR3 region has the DNA TGTGCCAGCAGTCAAGAAATCTACTACGAGCAGTACTTC. This chain connects TRBV6-2 or TRBV6-3 to TRBJ2-7; D ambiguous. The CDR3 spans 13 residues. The germline CDR1 and CDR2 sequences are MNHEY and SVGEGT. The V end lost 5 bases, the J end lost 3 bases, and 11 bases lay between the germline ends.

This chain joins TRBV27 and TRBJ1-5, with TRBD1 matching over 8 bases. The CDR3 is 15 residues long. Trimming removed 4 bases from V and 6 bases from J; junction bases left unmatched: 8. Germline V CDR1 and CDR2: MNHEY, SMNVEV (reference sequence). The DNA of the CDR3 is TGTGCCAGCAGTTCCCTCCAGGGGGCGCGTCAGCCCCAGCATTTT. It is translated as CASSSLQGARQPQHF.

The rearrangement joins TRBV19 to TRBJ1-2; perhaps TRBD1 as D (5 bases). In germline, CDR1 is LNHDA, CDR2 SQIVND (reference sequence). Trimming shortened V by 10 bases and J by 8 bases, and 17 bases separated the two germline ends. This CDR3 comprises 12 residues. The CDR3 coding sequence is TGTGCCACCTCTGGGGCAGGCGGAGGCTACACCTTC. Its translation is CATSGAGGGYTF.

This chain connects TRBV5-1 to TRBJ2-5; 9 nucleotides align to TRBD1. The CDR3 spans 16 residues. Germline CDR1 is SGHRS and CDR2 is YFSETQ. The V segment lost 2 bases and the J segment 4 bases; nucleotides outside the gene matches: 9. The CDR3 sequence is CASSLSTRGQGETQYF. CDR3 DNA sequence: TGCGCCAGCAGCTTATCCACTCGGGGACAGGGAGAGACCCAGTACTTC.

The chain uses TRBV7-3 and TRBJ1-1; D possibly corresponds to TRBD1 (5 bases). The CDR3 is 14 residues long. Trimming left V 2 bases short and J 1 base short, with 8 bases between. Germline CDR1 is SGHTA and CDR2 is FQGTGA. CDR3 sequence: CASSLGGENTEAFF. The CDR3 nucleotides read TGTGCCAGCAGCTTAGGAGGGGAGAACACTGAAGCTTTCTTT.